The 2 T cell receptor beta chains below were found in one sample sequenced in a study of cytomegalovirus exposure and HLA in healthy donors. Primers included in the PCR were 60 Vbeta and 13 Jbeta primers. The assay was immunoSEQ multiplex PCR, and TCRdb's table has in-frame clones only and misses some. Altogether approximately 160,000 clones are present, 77% being singletons, with the ten largest covering roughly 1.4%. Sequences were obtained from PBMCs. The receptor source for this set is a woman in her thirties in good health and CMV-seropositive.

This chain connects TRBV5-5 to TRBJ2-4; D unresolved. V was trimmed by 0 bases and J by 13 bases, leaving 17 bases between them. Germline V gene sequence: CDR1 SGHKS, CDR2 YYEKEE (reference sequence). This CDR3 spans 14 amino acids. The DNA for the CDR3 is TGTGCCAGCAGCTTGGTTGGCGGAACCCCGTCGCAGTACTTC. This encodes CASSLVGGTPSQYF.

V and J are TRBV30 and TRBJ1-4; the D gene is possibly TRBD1 (6 bases). The CDR3 extends over 14 amino acids. Looked up from germline, CDR1 is GTSNPN and CDR2 is SVGIG (reference sequence). V shed 3 bases and J shed 6 bases, with 14 bases lying between them. CDR3 in DNA: TGTGCCTGGAGCAAAGACAGGCTCTATGAAAAACTGTTTTTT. It specifies CAWSKDRLYEKLFF.